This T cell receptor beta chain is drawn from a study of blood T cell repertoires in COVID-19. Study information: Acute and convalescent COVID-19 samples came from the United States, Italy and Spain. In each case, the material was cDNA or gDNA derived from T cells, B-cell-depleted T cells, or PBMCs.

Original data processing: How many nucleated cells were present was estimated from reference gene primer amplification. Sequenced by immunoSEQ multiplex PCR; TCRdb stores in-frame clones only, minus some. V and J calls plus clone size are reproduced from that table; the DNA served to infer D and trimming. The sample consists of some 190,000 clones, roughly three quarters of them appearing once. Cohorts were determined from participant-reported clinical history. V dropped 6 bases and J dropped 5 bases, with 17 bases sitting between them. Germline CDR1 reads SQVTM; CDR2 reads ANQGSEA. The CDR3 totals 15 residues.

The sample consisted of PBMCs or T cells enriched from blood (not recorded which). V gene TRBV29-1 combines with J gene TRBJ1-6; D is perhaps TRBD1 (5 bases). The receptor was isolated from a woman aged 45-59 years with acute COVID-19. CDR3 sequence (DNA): TGCAGCGTAGGAGACACTTCGGGGGATAATTCACCCCTCCACTTT. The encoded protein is CSVGDTSGDNSPLHF.